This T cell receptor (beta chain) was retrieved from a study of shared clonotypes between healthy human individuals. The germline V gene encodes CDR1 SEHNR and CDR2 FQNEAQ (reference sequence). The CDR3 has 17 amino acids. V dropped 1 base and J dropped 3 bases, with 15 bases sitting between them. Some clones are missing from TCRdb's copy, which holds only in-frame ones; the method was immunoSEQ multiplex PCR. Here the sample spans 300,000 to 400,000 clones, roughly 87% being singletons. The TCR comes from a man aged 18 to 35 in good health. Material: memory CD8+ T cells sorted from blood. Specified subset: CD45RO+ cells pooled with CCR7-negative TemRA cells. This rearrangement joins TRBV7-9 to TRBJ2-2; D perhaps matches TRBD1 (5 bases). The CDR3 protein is CASSLVRTLEDTGELFF. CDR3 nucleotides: TGTGCCAGCAGCTTAGTTCGGACACTCGAGGACACCGGGGAGCTGTTTTTT.